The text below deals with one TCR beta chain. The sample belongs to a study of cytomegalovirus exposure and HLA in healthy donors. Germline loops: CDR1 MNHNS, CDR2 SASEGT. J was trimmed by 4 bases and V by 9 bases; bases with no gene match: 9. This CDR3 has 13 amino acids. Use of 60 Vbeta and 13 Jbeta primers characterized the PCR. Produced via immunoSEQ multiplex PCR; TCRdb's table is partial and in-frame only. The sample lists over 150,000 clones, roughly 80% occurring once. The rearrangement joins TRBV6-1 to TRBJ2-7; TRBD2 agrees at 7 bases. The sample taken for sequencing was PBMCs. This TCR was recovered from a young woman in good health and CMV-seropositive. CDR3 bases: TGTGCCAGGGCCCGCGGGGAGGGATACGAGCAGTACTTC. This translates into CARARGEGYEQYF.